The 17 T cell receptor beta chains presented below share a single source sample, sequenced in a study of breast tumors, draining lymph nodes, adjacent tissues (dated by TCRdb to about 2016). Library prep was done by multiplex PCR. The sample was run on an Illumina HiSeq 2000. Using fastp trimming at Q25 and MiXCR clonotype assembly, TCRdb reanalyzed the public sequencing data and kept in-frame beta chains. Entries are consolidated by CDR3 protein sequence, retaining the most common genes and DNA. Present in this sample are fewer than 80,000 distinct CDR3 sequences, around two fifths of which were seen just once. The ten most abundant clones make up more than 7.5% of the sample. Sequenced sample: breast tumor tissue. These TCRs come from a female donor with breast cancer. Some clones in this sample may be carry-over from other donors' samples.

This clonotype was detected only a few times. The chain couples TRBV2 to TRBJ1-2, with D perhaps matching TRBD1 (5 bases). This CDR3 spans 14 amino acids. V dropped 8 bases and J dropped 10 bases, with 23 bases sitting between them. The germline CDR1 and CDR2 sequences are SNHLY and FYNNEI. This CDR3 reads CASRVRAGEGVYTF. For the CDR3, the DNA is TGTGCCAGCCGGGTCAGGGCGGGAGAAGGCGTCTACACCTTC.

This clonotype occurred many times. The rearrangement uses TRBV11-3 and TRBJ1-6; 10 nucleotides align to TRBD1. With V trimmed by 5 bases and J by 7 bases, 11 bases remained unmatched. This CDR3 spans 17 amino acids. Germline V gene sequence: CDR1 SGHNT, CDR2 YENEEA. The CDR3 sequence: CASSHPGGTGENSPLHF. CDR3 coding DNA: TGTGCCAGCAGCCATCCCGGGGGGACAGGGGAAAATTCACCCCTCCACTTT.

This clonotype was recorded many times. The chain is built from TRBV12-5 and TRBJ2-2; 7 bases agree with TRBD1. The CDR3 runs 14 residues. CDR1 is LGHNT, CDR2 FRNRAP, per germline. The V and J ends lost 2 bases and 7 bases, in that order; junction bases with no gene match: 4. The CDR3 region is CASGLTGVNGELFF. The DNA for the CDR3 is TGTGCTAGTGGTTTGACAGGGGTTAACGGGGAGCTGTTTTTT.

Comment on this clonotype: A read error may explain this, as a much larger clone is one base away. Since the CDR3 does not end with the conserved phenylalanine or tryptophan, this likely comes from a read error. The V call is TRBV19, the J call TRBJ1-2, with D perhaps TRBD1 (5 bases). Germline V gene data show CDR1 as LNHDA and CDR2 as SQIVND (reference sequence). V lost 3 bases to trimming and J lost 4 bases, with 15 bases between them. The CDR3 length is 15 residues. CDR3 sequence: CASSIVGGNPYGYTS. CDR3 sequence (DNA): TGTGCCAGTAGTATTGTGGGGGGAAACCCCTATGGCTACACCTCC.

This clonotype occurred many times. The rearrangement uses TRBV20-1 and TRBJ2-1; 11 bases fit TRBD1. V shed 5 bases, J shed 7 bases, and the junction held 7 bases outside the gene matches. This CDR3 spans 14 amino acids. CDR1 and CDR2 from the germline V gene are DFQATT and SNEGSKA (reference sequence). The CDR3 loop is CSAGGQGAENEQFF. Here the CDR3 DNA reads TGCAGTGCTGGAGGACAGGGGGCGGAGAATGAGCAGTTCTTC.

This clonotype was seen at least ten times. The genes are TRBV19 and TRBJ2-7; D ambiguous. From germline, CDR1 is LNHDA and CDR2 SQIVND (reference sequence). V lost 7 bases, J lost 1 base, and 11 bases lay in between. The CDR3 consists of 13 residues. The CDR3 DNA is TGTGCCAGTACAGATTCGGTGTCCTACGAGCAGTACTTC. Protein product: CASTDSVSYEQYF.

This clonotype has at least ten counts. The chain has TRBV6-2 or TRBV6-3 and TRBJ2-3; D is unresolved. CDR1 is MNHEY, CDR2 SVGEGT, per germline. This CDR3 has 12 amino acids. Trimming cost V 5 bases and J 4 bases, with 7 bases left between them. The CDR3 loop is CASSHLSDTQYF. The CDR3 DNA sequence: TGTGCCAGCAGTCACCTCTCAGATACGCAGTATTTT.

On this clonotype itself: With a much larger clone just one base away, this may be a read error. The chain couples TRBV12-3 or TRBV12-4 to TRBJ1-3, with D unresolved. The CDR3 loop spans 15 amino acids. The CDR3 DNA sequence: TGTGCCAACAGTTCCCCAAACGACCTTTGGAACACCATATATTTT. Translation: CANSSPNDLWNTIYF.

This clonotype was recorded at least ten times. V and J are TRBV7-3 and TRBJ2-2, with D perhaps matching TRBD1 or TRBD2 (5 bases each). The germline V gene has CDR1 SGHTA and CDR2 FQGTGA. The CDR3 runs 14 residues. Trimming pared 2 bases from V and 2 bases from J, leaving 6 bases between. The CDR3 coding sequence is TGTGCCAGCAGCTTATGGGACAACACCGGGGAGCTGTTTTTT. Translation gives CASSLWDNTGELFF.

The count of this clonotype is one. The rearrangement links TRBV19 to TRBJ2-1; D might be TRBD2 (7 bases). The germline V gene has CDR1 LNHDA and CDR2 SQIVND (reference sequence). The V and J ends lost 7 bases and 8 bases respectively, with 21 bases between them. CDR3 length: 15 residues. This chain's CDR3 is CASKLDSLGGDEQFF. As DNA, the CDR3 is TGTGCCAGTAAGCTGGACAGCCTGGGAGGGGATGAGCAGTTCTTC.

V is TRBV20-1 and J is TRBJ2-1; no reliable D call. Trimming removed 6 bases at V and 4 bases at J, with 4 bases between. The CDR3 runs to 10 residues. Looked up from germline, CDR1 is DFQATT and CDR2 is SNEGSKA (reference sequence). The CDR3 protein is CSAGYNEQFF. The CDR3 DNA reads as TGCAGTGCAGGGTACAATGAGCAGTTCTTC.

This clonotype was seen a single time. This rearrangement joins TRBV20-1 to TRBJ2-1; 9 bases match TRBD2. The CDR3 spans 15 residues. CDR1 DFQATT and CDR2 SNEGSKA come from the germline V gene (reference sequence). V lost 0 bases and J lost 9; bases outside the gene matches: 9. Written as DNA, the CDR3 is TGCAGTGCTAGAGATAGGCGCGGGAGGGCCGTTGAGCAGTTCTTC. It specifies CSARDRRGRAVEQFF.

V gene TRBV20-1 combines with J gene TRBJ1-3, with a weak D call TRBD1 (6 bases). The V and J ends lost 3 bases and 0 bases respectively, with 18 bases between them. The CDR3 covers 17 residues. Per germline, CDR1 DFQATT and CDR2 SNEGSKA (reference sequence). The CDR3 here is CSASSAWQGPSGNTIYF. The CDR3 nucleotides read TGCAGTGCTAGTTCTGCCTGGCAGGGGCCCTCTGGAAACACCATATATTTT.

The chain couples TRBV10-1 to TRBJ1-4; D is unclear. The V and J ends lost 3 bases and 7 bases respectively, with 9 bases between them. Per germline, CDR1 WNHNN and CDR2 SYGVQD (reference sequence). The CDR3 loop spans 13 amino acids. The CDR3 loop reads CASSDCAGEKLFF. The CDR3 nucleotides are TGCGCCAGCAGTGATTGTGCGGGTGAAAAACTGTTTTTT.

V gene TRBV27 combines with J gene TRBJ1-5; D uncertain. Germline V gives CDR1 MNHEY, CDR2 SMNVEV (reference sequence). Trimming cost V 5 bases and J 3 bases, with 8 bases left between them. The CDR3 consists of 13 residues. The CDR3 DNA sequence: TGTGCCAGCAGTCGAATTTACAATCAGCCCCAGCATTTT. Amino acids: CASSRIYNQPQHF.

Ten or more counts support this clonotype. V and J are TRBV20-1 and TRBJ2-7; D may match TRBD1 or TRBD2 (5 bases each). Trimming shortened V by 3 bases and J by 3 bases, and 18 bases separated the two germline ends. There are 15 residues in the CDR3. CDR1 is DFQATT, CDR2 SNEGSKA, per germline (reference sequence). The CDR3 DNA reads TGCAGTGCTAGCCGCACTCCGAGGGGTATCTACGAGCAGTACTTC. Amino acids: CSASRTPRGIYEQYF.

The chain combines TRBV25-1 with TRBJ2-2, with TRBD2 as a possible D gene (6 bases). Germline V lookup: CDR1 MGHDK, CDR2 SYGVNS. The CDR3 length is 12 residues. V was trimmed by 5 bases and J by 6 bases, leaving 7 bases between them. The CDR3 coding sequence is TGTGCCAGCAGTTGGGAGGCCGGGGAGCTGTTTTTT. Protein: CASSWEAGELFF.